This T cell receptor (beta chain) was recorded in a study of CD8 T cells in ankylosing spondylitis. Findings and limits, study-wide: Blood from ankylosing spondylitis patients appeared to carry a characteristic roughly 8-variant TCR beta motif.

In TCRdb, the 5' RACE reads were re-called with MiXCR into one record per CDR3 protein. The table lists about 450,000 distinct CDR3 sequences, roughly 27% of them singletons. This clonotype was found a few times. Its antigen is unidentified. The TCR was taken from a male donor with ankylosing spondylitis. Material: blood, either unsorted or a sorted T cell fraction (not recorded which).

The CDR3 reads CASSLASGTVLRANYGYTF. The CDR3 bases are TGTGCCAGCAGCTTAGCTTCCGGGACAGTTTTACGAGCTAACTATGGCTACACCTTC. V is TRBV11-1 and J is TRBJ1-2, with TRBD1 matching 7 bases. Germline trimming cut 0 bases from V and 0 bases from J; bases unmatched to any gene: 13. CDR1 is SGHAT, CDR2 FQDESV, per germline (reference sequence). This CDR3 is built from 19 residues.